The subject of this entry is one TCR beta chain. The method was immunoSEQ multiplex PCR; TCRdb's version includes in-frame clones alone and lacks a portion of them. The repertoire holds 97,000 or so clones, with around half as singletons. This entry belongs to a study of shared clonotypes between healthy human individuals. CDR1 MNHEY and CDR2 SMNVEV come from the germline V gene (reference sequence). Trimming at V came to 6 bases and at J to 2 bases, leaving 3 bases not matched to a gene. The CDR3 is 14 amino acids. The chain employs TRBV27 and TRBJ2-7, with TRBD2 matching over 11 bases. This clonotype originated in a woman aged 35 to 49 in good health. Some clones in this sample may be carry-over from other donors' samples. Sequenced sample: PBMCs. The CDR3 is CASSLTSGAYEQYF. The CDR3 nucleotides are TGTGCCAGCAGCCTGACTAGCGGGGCCTACGAGCAGTACTTC.